The 7 T cell receptor beta chains in this list originate from one sample, sequenced in a study of cytomegalovirus exposure and HLA in healthy donors. In the PCR, 60 Vbeta and 13 Jbeta primers were used. Sequenced by immunoSEQ multiplex PCR; TCRdb stores in-frame clones only, minus some. The table lists over 150,000 clones, 70% to 85% of them singletons, with approximately 0.092% in the top ten. Sequenced input: PBMCs. Receptor source: a boy aged 2-15 years in good health and CMV-seronegative.

J is TRBJ2-5 and V is TRBV11-2, with 8 positions matching TRBD1. The closer fit of TRBJ2-7 to the DNA end suggests the J call may be wrong. From germline, CDR1 is SGHAT and CDR2 FQNNGV. The CDR3 runs 15 residues. The CDR3 DNA reads TGTGCCAGCAGCGACCCCGGACAGGGCACCTACGAGCAGTACTTC. Its protein is CASSDPGQGTYEQYF.

This clone was recorded a few times. V and J are TRBV7-2 and TRBJ2-5; TRBD1 might be the D (5 bases). The CDR3 is made up of 14 amino acids. Germline V gene lookup returns CDR1 SGHTA and CDR2 FQGNSA. The germline V and J ends were trimmed by 5 bases and 2 bases, with 12 bases remaining between them. CDR3 DNA sequence: TGTGCCAGCAGCCAAGACAGATCTCAAGAGACCCAGTACTTC. It translates to CASSQDRSQETQYF.

The V and J genes are TRBV7-2 and TRBJ1-6; unclear D gene. Trimming cost V 0 bases and J 10 bases, with 7 bases left between them. This CDR3 is 13 amino acids long. Germline CDR1 and CDR2: SGHTA and FQGNSA. The CDR3 DNA sequence: TGTGCCAGCAGCTTAGCTCAGCGGTCACCCCTCCACTTT. Translated, it gives CASSLAQRSPLHF.

This sequence joins TRBV6-5 and TRBJ2-1, with D possibly being TRBD2 (7 bases). In germline, CDR1 is MNHEY, CDR2 SVGAGI. This CDR3 region has 16 residues. The V and J ends lost 1 base and 9 bases respectively, with 19 bases between them. The chain's CDR3 is CASSYWGSGEGGEQFF. As DNA, the CDR3 is TGTGCCAGCAGTTACTGGGGCAGCGGGGAGGGGGGTGAGCAGTTCTTC.

The chain employs TRBV5-1 and TRBJ2-5; the match to TRBD2 covers 8 bases. V trimming: 4 bases; J trimming: 1 base; junction bases outside the gene matches: 9. CDR1 SGHRS and CDR2 YFSETQ come from the germline V gene. The CDR3 has 16 amino acids. CDR3 residues: CASSQRGLAIQETQYF. CDR3 sequence (DNA): TGCGCCAGCAGCCAAAGAGGACTAGCAATCCAAGAGACCCAGTACTTC. The full variable domain, completed using reference TRBV5-1 and TRBJ2-5, is KAGVTQTPRYLIKTRGQQVTLSCSPISGHRSVSWYQQTPGQGLQFLFEYFSETQRNKGNFPGRFSGRQFSNSRSEMNVSTLELGDSALYLCASSQRGLAIQETQYFGPGTRLLVL.

This chain joins TRBV2 and TRBJ1-1; D is unclear. Looked up from germline, CDR1 is SNHLY and CDR2 is FYNNEI. The V end lost 8 bases, the J end lost 0 bases, and 7 bases lay between the germline ends. The CDR3 is 12 residues long. CDR3 loop: CASPKLNTEAFF. Written as DNA, the CDR3 is TGTGCCAGCCCTAAATTGAACACTGAAGCTTTCTTT.

The rearrangement uses TRBV27 and TRBJ2-1, with 8 bases identical to TRBD2. CDR1 and CDR2 (germline): MNHEY, SMNVEV (reference sequence). The V segment lost 2 bases and the J segment 9 bases; nucleotides outside the gene matches: 15. This CDR3 comprises 17 residues. The CDR3, as DNA: TGTGCCAGCAGTTTAAGCCCCCCCTTAGCGGGGTCCGCTGAGCAGTTCTTC. The encoded protein is CASSLSPPLAGSAEQFF.